Listed below are T cell receptor beta chains from one sample, sequenced in a study of spatial heterogeneity in lung cancer. TCRdb recomputed calls from the 5' RACE reads with MiXCR, one row per CDR3 protein. The table records about 970 distinct CDR3 sequences, around 14% of them present only once. Sequenced material: lung tumor tissue, taken at surgery. Receptors originate from a female donor with early-stage non-small cell lung cancer. Both conserved end residues are trimmed from each CDR3. Fields, in order: D gene, J gene, V gene, CDR3 length, CDR3 protein. A D gene is named only where the DNA matches it firmly.

. TRBJ2-6 TRBV27 10 ASSSGANVLT
TRBD2 TRBJ2-3 TRBV28 15 ASSLTPLAGERSTQY
. TRBJ2-3 TRBV5-6 12 ASSLNRVADTQY
. TRBJ1-6 TRBV3-1 13 ASSQRSSYNSPLH
TRBD1 TRBJ1-2 TRBV6-6 12 ASRQPGQGNGYT
TRBD1 TRBJ1-5 TRBV20-1 12 SATGGWSNQPQH
. TRBJ1-1 TRBV20-1 12 SATREGLNTEAF
TRBD2 TRBJ2-2 TRBV5-1 15 ASSFSGTSRNTGELF
. TRBJ1-5 TRBV6-6 13 ASSYSGTLNQPQH
TRBD1 TRBJ2-5 TRBV7-2 14 ASSLAAGTGIETQY
. TRBJ1-6 TRBV9 11 ASSVAGNSPLH
. TRBJ1-1 TRBV27 13 ASSFGVWGNTEAF
TRBD2 TRBJ2-1 TRBV5-1 14 ASSLRSGSSYNEQF
TRBD2 TRBJ2-3 TRBV20-1 15 SARDLSTSGHTDTQY
. TRBJ2-3 TRBV2 12 ASSESLSTDTQY
. TRBJ1-1 TRBV3-1 14 ASSQDLGFVNTEAF
. TRBJ1-6 TRBV20-1 14 SARDQPSSYNSPLH
TRBD1 TRBJ2-7 TRBV9 14 ASSVDDRAGSYEQY
. TRBJ1-2 TRBV28 10 ASSTVLYGYT
TRBD2 TRBJ2-1 TRBV11-2 14 ASSLVLLAGNIEQF
TRBD2 TRBJ2-1 TRBV12-3/TRBV12-4 12 ASRPSGGAGEQF
. TRBJ2-1 TRBV12-3/TRBV12-4 12 ASVPRGAYNEQF
. TRBJ2-3 TRBV14 13 ASSRGMRDTDTQY
TRBD1 TRBJ2-7 TRBV4-2 12 ASSLGQGAYEQY
. TRBJ1-5 TRBV7-8 13 ASSLSVGGYQPQH
. TRBJ2-2 TRBV3-1 14 ASSQDRGTSTGELF